Listed here are 5 T cell receptor beta chains from one sample, sequenced in a study of OX40 agonist ivuxolimab in advanced cancers. Clones were sequenced by immunoSEQ multiplex PCR, and TCRdb holds only the in-frame ones, with some missing. The sample contains around 17,000 clones, 70% to 90% of which appear only once. The sequenced sample was CD4+ or CD8+ T cells sorted from blood, obtained in a trial of the OX40 agonist ivuxolimab. All receptors derive from an adult with an advanced solid tumor such as melanoma, head and neck, liver or kidney cancer.

This sequence joins TRBV7-8 and TRBJ2-3; TRBD2 matches 8 bases. Trimming cost V 4 bases and J 4 bases; bases outside gene matches: 19. Germline lookup yields CDR1 SGHVS and CDR2 FQNEAQ. CDR3 length: 19 amino acids. The chain's CDR3 is CASSSPRSGRRFRADTQYF. In DNA form, the CDR3 reads TGTGCCAGCAGCTCGCCCAGGAGCGGGAGAAGATTCCGTGCAGATACGCAGTATTTT. The full variable domain, rest sourced from reference TRBV7-8 and TRBJ2-3, is GAGVSQSPRYKVAKRGQDVALRCDPISGHVSLFWYQQALGQGPEFLTYFQNEAQLDKSGLPSDRFFAERPEGSVSTLKIQRTQQEDSAVYLCASSSPRSGRRFRADTQYFGPGTRLTVL.

The chain has TRBV20-1 and TRBJ2-3; the D is unclear. Trimming left V 3 bases short and J 6 bases short, with 4 bases between. This CDR3 contains 10 residues. Germline V CDR1 and CDR2: DFQATT, SNEGSKA (reference sequence). CDR3 amino acids: CSASSDTQYF. The CDR3 region has the DNA TGCAGTGCTAGCAGCGATACGCAGTATTTT.

The CDR3 DNA reads TGTGCCAGCAGTGAATTTCTACAGGCGGTGGATGAGCAGTTCTTC. It codes for CASSEFLQAVDEQFF. The genes are TRBV6-1 and TRBJ2-1; the D gene is possibly TRBD1 (5 bases). Germline-derived CDR1 and CDR2 are MNHNS and SASEGT. This CDR3 is built from 15 residues. Trimming took off 2 bases at V and 8 bases at J, with 16 bases between the two ends.

The V call is TRBV20-1, the J call TRBJ1-1; unclear D gene. V lost 2 bases and J lost 8, with 6 bases in between. Germline V gene lookup returns CDR1 DFQATT and CDR2 SNEGSKA (reference sequence). The CDR3 runs 10 residues. CDR3 bases: TGCAGTGCTAGACTCAGGGAAGCTTTCTTT. This translates into CSARLREAFF.

V gene TRBV28 combines with J gene TRBJ1-1; the D gene is possibly TRBD1 (6 bases). The CDR3 sequence is 16 residues long. The ends were cut back, 6 bases at V and 0 bases at J, with 17 bases in the middle. The germline CDR1 and CDR2 sequences are MDHEN and SYDVKM. CDR3 residues: CASSKMTGALNTEAFF. The CDR3 DNA reads as TGTGCCAGCAGCAAAATGACAGGAGCTTTGAACACTGAAGCTTTCTTT.